Following are 18 T cell receptor beta chains from one sample sequenced in a study of identical twins listed by TCRdb under 2016. Libraries were constructed by 5' RACE. Reads for this sample came from an Illumina HiSeq 2000. The raw public reads went through TCRdb reprocessing: fastp at Q25, MiXCR clone calling, in-frame beta chains kept. Rows merge per CDR3 protein into single entries with the most common DNA and genes. The sample data list about 490,000 distinct CDR3 sequences, and approximately 14% of these were observed just once. The ten largest make up 0.44% of the sample. These records were also assigned to another study, of yellow fever vaccine responses in identical twins.

Sequenced sample: CD4+ T cells sorted from blood. These TCRs come from a young woman in good health.

There are many counts of this clonotype. This chain connects TRBV7-2 to TRBJ2-3, with D unclear. This CDR3 comprises 13 residues. Germline V gene sequence: CDR1 SGHTA, CDR2 FQGNSA. Trimming shortened V by 4 bases and J by 4 bases, and 9 bases separated the two germline ends. The CDR3 coding sequence is TGTGCCAGCAGCTGGAGCCTGGCAGATACGCAGTATTTT. Translation gives CASSWSLADTQYF.

This clonotype was recorded a few times. The chain has TRBV20-1 and TRBJ2-5; D might be TRBD1 or TRBD2, each matching 5 bases. This CDR3 comprises 12 residues. V shed 6 bases and J shed 1 base, with 9 bases lying between them. Germline V CDR1 and CDR2: DFQATT, SNEGSKA (reference sequence). The CDR3 here is CSAPGPQETQYF. The CDR3 nucleotides read TGCAGTGCACCGGGACCCCAAGAGACCCAGTACTTC.

This clonotype was seen a few times. CDR3 residues: CASSAGISETQYF. CDR3 sequence (DNA): TGCGCCAGCAGCGCCGGGATTTCGGAGACCCAGTACTTC. The chain joins TRBV5-1 to TRBJ2-5, with D possibly TRBD2 on 5 matching bases. Trimming stripped 4 bases from V and 5 bases from J, with 12 bases between. This CDR3 is 13 amino acids long. CDR1 is SGHRS, CDR2 YFSETQ, per germline.

This clonotype was detected a few times. The chain employs TRBV12-3 or TRBV12-4 and TRBJ1-1, with a tentative D call TRBD1 (6 bases). Trimming shortened V by 7 bases and J by 3 bases, and 15 bases separated the two germline ends. The CDR3 has 14 residues. In DNA, the CDR3 is TGTGCCAGCACCCTGGGGGGGCAGGACACTGAAGCTTTCTTT. Protein product: CASTLGGQDTEAFF.

In its sample, this clonotype was seen a few times. The chain carries TRBV29-1 and TRBJ2-3; maybe TRBD2 (7 bases). Germline V gene lookup returns CDR1 SQVTM and CDR2 ANQGSEA. This CDR3 is built from 12 residues. CDR3 sequence (DNA): TGCGGCGGGGGCAGGGGCGCAGATACGCAGTATTTT. Its translation: CGGGRGADTQYF.

In this sample, this clonotype turned up a few times. The chain links TRBV28 to TRBJ2-1, with 7 positions matching TRBD2. Trimming at V came to 5 bases and at J to 4 bases, leaving 8 bases not matched to a gene. In germline, CDR1 is MDHEN, CDR2 SYDVKM. The CDR3 totals 15 residues. CDR3 coding DNA: TGTGCCAGCAGTCCCCAGCGGGGACTATACAATGAGCAGTTCTTC. This translates into CASSPQRGLYNEQFF.

This clonotype was found a few times. The rearrangement joins TRBV6-5 to TRBJ2-7; 9 bases are a match to TRBD2. Per the germline V gene, CDR1 is MNHEY and CDR2 is SVGAGI. The CDR3 extends over 16 amino acids. V gave up 2 bases and J gave up 6 bases; unmatched junction bases: 11. The CDR3 reads CASSYGLGSGRFEQYF. CDR3 nucleotide sequence: TGTGCCAGCAGTTACGGCTTGGGGAGCGGGAGGTTCGAGCAGTACTTC.

This clonotype was detected only a few times. The genes are TRBV7-3 and TRBJ2-1; D tentatively fits TRBD1 or TRBD2 (6 bases each). Trimming cost V 0 bases and J 5 bases, with 17 bases left between them. Germline assignment: CDR1 SGHTA and CDR2 FQGTGA. The CDR3 runs to 17 residues. In DNA, the CDR3 is TGTGCCAGCAGCTTAACGGGGGGCTCGTTGGCGGACAATGAGCAGTTCTTC. It yields the protein CASSLTGGSLADNEQFF.

The chain uses TRBV24-1 and TRBJ2-2; D is unclear. V was cut by 7 bases and J by 6 bases, with 5 bases left in between. The CDR3 has 11 amino acids. Germline-derived CDR1 and CDR2 are KGHDR and SFDVKD. The chain's CDR3 is CATSLAGELFF. CDR3 bases: TGTGCCACCAGCCTAGCCGGGGAGCTGTTTTTT.

The chain has TRBV29-1 and TRBJ1-5; 10 bases match TRBD1. Germline V gene sequence: CDR1 SQVTM, CDR2 ANQGSEA. V was clipped by 4 bases and J by 6 bases; unmatched bases: 3. The CDR3 length is 13 residues. The CDR3 region is CSVGQGASQPQHF. In DNA, the CDR3 is TGCAGCGTTGGACAGGGGGCCAGTCAGCCCCAGCATTTT.

The chain has TRBV20-1 and TRBJ2-1; possible D gene TRBD1, 5 bases. This CDR3 is 14 amino acids long. V dropped 4 bases and J dropped 0 bases, with 10 bases sitting between them. Germline CDR1 reads DFQATT; CDR2 reads SNEGSKA (reference sequence). The CDR3 bases are TGCAGTGCTAATTACAGGAGCTCCTACAATGAGCAGTTCTTC. Its translation is CSANYRSSYNEQFF.

The CDR3 here is CASSQVARTSGSYEQYF. The CDR3, as DNA: TGCGCCAGCAGCCAAGTGGCCCGGACTAGCGGGAGTTACGAGCAGTACTTC. The chain links TRBV4-1 to TRBJ2-7, with TRBD2 identical over 13 bases. CDR3 length equals 17 residues. The V segment lost 1 base and the J segment 4 bases; nucleotides outside the gene matches: 7. Germline loops: CDR1 MGHRA, CDR2 YSYEKL.

In this sample, this clonotype turned up a few times. The V gene is TRBV7-8, the J gene TRBJ2-1; no clear D gene. The CDR3 extends over 15 amino acids. Per the germline V gene, CDR1 is SGHVS and CDR2 is FQNEAQ. Trimming cost V 2 bases and J 2 bases, with 10 bases left between them. CDR3 residues: CASSLRSGPYNEQFF. DNA of the CDR3: TGTGCCAGCAGCTTACGGTCCGGGCCCTACAATGAGCAGTTCTTC.

CDR3 protein: CASGGTYHEQYV. The CDR3 nucleotides are TGTGCCAGCGGCGGGACCTACCACGAGCAGTACGTC. The chain recombines TRBV27 with TRBJ2-7, with a tentative D call TRBD2 (6 bases). The germline V gene has CDR1 MNHEY and CDR2 SMNVEV (reference sequence). V lost 8 bases to trimming and J lost 5 bases, with 13 bases between them. The CDR3 is 12 amino acids.

A single count supports this clonotype. This sequence joins TRBV12-5 and TRBJ2-2; D is uncertain. The CDR3 contains 12 residues. Per the germline V gene, CDR1 is LGHNT and CDR2 is FRNRAP. V gave up 6 bases and J gave up 3 bases, with 5 bases separating them. The DNA of the CDR3 is TGTGCTAGTGGGTCCTACACCGGGGAGCTGTTTTTT. Its protein product is CASGSYTGELFF.

This clonotype was seen only a few times. The chain joins TRBV28 to TRBJ2-4; D is perhaps TRBD1 (6 bases). V was clipped by 7 bases and J by 4 bases, with 14 bases between them. The CDR3 length is 14 residues. The germline CDR1 and CDR2 sequences are MDHEN and SYDVKM. As DNA, the CDR3 is TGTGCCAGCACCCCAGGGGTTCAAAAAAACATTCAGTACTTC. Translating gives CASTPGVQKNIQYF.

This clonotype has only a few counts. The V and J genes are TRBV5-1 and TRBJ2-1; D unresolved. Trimming pared 6 bases from V and 0 bases from J, leaving 10 bases between. Germline assignment: CDR1 SGHRS and CDR2 YFSETQ. This CDR3 has 14 amino acids. The CDR3 reads CASMDGSSYNEQFF. DNA for the CDR3: TGCGCCAGCATGGACGGCAGCTCCTACAATGAGCAGTTCTTC.

The rearrangement joins TRBV19 to TRBJ2-3; 14 bases are shared with TRBD2. Germline lookup yields CDR1 LNHDA and CDR2 SQIVND (reference sequence). Trimming removed 6 bases from V and 2 bases from J; junction bases left unmatched: 7. This CDR3 spans 17 amino acids. The CDR3, as DNA: TGTGCCAGTAGAGGGACTAGCGGGAGATGGGACACAGATACGCAGTATTTT. This encodes CASRGTSGRWDTDTQYF.